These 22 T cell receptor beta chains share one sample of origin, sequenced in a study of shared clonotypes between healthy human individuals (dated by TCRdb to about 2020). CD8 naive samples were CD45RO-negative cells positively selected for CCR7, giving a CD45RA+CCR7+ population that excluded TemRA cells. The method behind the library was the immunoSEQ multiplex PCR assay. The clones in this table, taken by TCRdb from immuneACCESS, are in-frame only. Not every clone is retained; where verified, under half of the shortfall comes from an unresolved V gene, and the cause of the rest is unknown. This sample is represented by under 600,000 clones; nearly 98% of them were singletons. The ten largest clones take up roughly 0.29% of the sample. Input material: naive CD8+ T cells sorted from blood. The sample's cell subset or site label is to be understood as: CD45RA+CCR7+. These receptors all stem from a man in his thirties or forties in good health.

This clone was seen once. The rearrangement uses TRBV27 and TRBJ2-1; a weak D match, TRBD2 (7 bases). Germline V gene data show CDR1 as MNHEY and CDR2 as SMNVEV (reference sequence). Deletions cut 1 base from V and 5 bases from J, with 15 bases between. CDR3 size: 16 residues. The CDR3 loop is CASSLYPGGQNNEQFF. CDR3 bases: TGTGCCAGCAGTTTATACCCGGGGGGCCAAAACAATGAGCAGTTCTTC.

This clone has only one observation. DNA for the CDR3: TGTGCCAGCAGCTTTACTAGCATCACCGGGGAGCTGTTTTTT. Protein sequence: CASSFTSITGELFF. The V and J genes are TRBV7-9 and TRBJ2-2; a possible D gene is TRBD2 (6 bases). There are 14 residues in the CDR3. Germline V lookup: CDR1 SEHNR, CDR2 FQNEAQ (reference sequence). Trimming cost V 3 bases and J 4 bases, with 9 bases left between them.

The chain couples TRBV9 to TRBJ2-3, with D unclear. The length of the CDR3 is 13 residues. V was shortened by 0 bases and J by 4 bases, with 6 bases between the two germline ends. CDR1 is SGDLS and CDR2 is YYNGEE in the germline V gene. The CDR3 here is CASSVDMSDTQYF. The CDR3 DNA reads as TGTGCCAGCAGCGTAGATATGTCAGATACGCAGTATTTT.

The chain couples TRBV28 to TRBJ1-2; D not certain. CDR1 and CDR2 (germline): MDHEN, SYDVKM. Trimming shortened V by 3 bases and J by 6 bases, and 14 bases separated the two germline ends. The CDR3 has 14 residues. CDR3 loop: CASSFEFVLDGYTF. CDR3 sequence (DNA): TGTGCCAGCAGTTTCGAATTTGTGCTGGATGGCTACACCTTC.

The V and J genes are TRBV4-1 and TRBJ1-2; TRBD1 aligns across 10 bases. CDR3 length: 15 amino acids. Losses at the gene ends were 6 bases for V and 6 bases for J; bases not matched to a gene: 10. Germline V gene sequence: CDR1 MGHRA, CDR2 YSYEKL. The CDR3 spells CASRTGGREVNGYTF. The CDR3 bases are TGCGCCAGCAGGACAGGGGGCCGGGAAGTGAATGGCTACACCTTC.

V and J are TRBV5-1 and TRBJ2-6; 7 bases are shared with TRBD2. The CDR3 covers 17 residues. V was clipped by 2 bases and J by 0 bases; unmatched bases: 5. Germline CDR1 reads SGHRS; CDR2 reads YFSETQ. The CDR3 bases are TGCGCCAGCAGCTTACGAGGGACTAACTCTGGGGCCAACGTCCTGACTTTC. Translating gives CASSLRGTNSGANVLTF. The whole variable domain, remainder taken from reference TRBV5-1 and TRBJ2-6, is KAGVTQTPRYLIKTRGQQVTLSCSPISGHRSVSWYQQTPGQGLQFLFEYFSETQRNKGNFPGRFSGRQFSNSRSEMNVSTLELGDSALYLCASSLRGTNSGANVLTFGAGSRLTVL.

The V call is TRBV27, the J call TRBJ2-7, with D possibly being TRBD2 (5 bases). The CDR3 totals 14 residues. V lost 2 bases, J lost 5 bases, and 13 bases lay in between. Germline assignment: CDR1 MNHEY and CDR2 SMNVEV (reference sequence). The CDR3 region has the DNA TGTGCCAGCAGTTTACTGGGAGCTGAGGACGAGCAGTACTTC. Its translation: CASSLLGAEDEQYF.

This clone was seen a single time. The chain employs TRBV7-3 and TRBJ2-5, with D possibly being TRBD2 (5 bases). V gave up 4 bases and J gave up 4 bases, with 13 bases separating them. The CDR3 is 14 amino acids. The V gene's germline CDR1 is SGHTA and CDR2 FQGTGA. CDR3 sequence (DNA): TGTGCCAGCAGCTCCGGACTGTTAGGAGAGACCCAGTACTTC. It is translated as CASSSGLLGETQYF.

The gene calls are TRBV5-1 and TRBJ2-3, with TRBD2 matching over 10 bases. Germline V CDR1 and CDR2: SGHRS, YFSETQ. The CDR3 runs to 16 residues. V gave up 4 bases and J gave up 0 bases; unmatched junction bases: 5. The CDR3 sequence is CASSLAGASSTDTQYF. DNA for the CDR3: TGCGCCAGCAGCCTAGCGGGAGCTTCGAGCACAGATACGCAGTATTTT.

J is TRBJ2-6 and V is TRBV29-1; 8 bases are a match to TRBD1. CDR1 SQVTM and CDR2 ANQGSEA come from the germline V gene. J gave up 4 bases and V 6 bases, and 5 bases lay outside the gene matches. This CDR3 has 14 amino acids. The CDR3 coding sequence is TGCAGCGTGGAGACAGGGGACGGGGCCAACGTCCTGACTTTC. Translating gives CSVETGDGANVLTF. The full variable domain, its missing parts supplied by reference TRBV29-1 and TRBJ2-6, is SAVISQKPSRDICQRGTSLTIQCQVDSQVTMMFWYRQQPGQSLTLIATANQGSEATYESGFVIDKFPISRPNLTFSTLTVSNMSPEDSSIYLCSVETGDGANVLTFGAGSRLTVL.

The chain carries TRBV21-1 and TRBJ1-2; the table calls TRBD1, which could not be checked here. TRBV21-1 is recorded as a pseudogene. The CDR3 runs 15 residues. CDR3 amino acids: CASINYRGQVYGYTF. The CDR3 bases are TGTGCCAGCATTAATTACAGGGGGCAGGTCTATGGCTACACCTTC.

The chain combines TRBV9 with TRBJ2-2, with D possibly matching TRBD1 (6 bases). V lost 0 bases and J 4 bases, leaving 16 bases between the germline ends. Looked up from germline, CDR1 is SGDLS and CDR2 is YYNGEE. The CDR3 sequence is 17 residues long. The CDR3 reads CASSVGVPGDGTGELFF. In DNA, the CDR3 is TGTGCCAGCAGCGTAGGCGTACCAGGGGACGGCACCGGGGAGCTGTTTTTT.

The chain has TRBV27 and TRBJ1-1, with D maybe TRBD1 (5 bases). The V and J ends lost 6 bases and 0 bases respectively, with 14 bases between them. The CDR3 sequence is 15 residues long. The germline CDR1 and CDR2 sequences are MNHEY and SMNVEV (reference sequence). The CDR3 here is CASRSRGAMNTEAFF. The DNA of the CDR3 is TGTGCCAGCAGGTCGAGAGGGGCGATGAACACTGAAGCTTTCTTT.

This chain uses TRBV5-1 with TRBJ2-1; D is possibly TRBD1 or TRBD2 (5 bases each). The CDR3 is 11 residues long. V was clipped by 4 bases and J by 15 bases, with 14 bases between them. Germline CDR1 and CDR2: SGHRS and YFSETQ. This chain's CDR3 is CASSGTGRWFF. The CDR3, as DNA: TGCGCCAGCAGCGGGACGGGGCGTTGGTTCTTC.

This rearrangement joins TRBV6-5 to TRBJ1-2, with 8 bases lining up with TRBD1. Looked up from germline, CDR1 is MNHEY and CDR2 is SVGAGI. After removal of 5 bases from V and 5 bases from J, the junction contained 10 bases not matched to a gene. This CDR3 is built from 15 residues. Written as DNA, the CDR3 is TGTGCCAGCAGTCCCGACGGCAGGGGGCTTTATGGCTACACCTTC. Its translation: CASSPDGRGLYGYTF.

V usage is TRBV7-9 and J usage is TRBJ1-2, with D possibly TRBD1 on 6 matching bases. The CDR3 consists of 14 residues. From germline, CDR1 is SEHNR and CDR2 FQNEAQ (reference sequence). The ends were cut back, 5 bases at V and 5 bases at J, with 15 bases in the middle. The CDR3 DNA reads TGTGCCAGCAGCCCCCTCTTAGGGGGATATGGCTACACCTTC. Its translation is CASSPLLGGYGYTF.

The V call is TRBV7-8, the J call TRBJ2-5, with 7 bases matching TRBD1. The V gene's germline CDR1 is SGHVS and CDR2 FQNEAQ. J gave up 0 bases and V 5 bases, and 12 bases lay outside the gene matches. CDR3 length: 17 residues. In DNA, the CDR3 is TGTGCCAGCAGCGAAACCCCGGGGACAGTCGACCAAGAGACCCAGTACTTC. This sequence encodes CASSETPGTVDQETQYF.

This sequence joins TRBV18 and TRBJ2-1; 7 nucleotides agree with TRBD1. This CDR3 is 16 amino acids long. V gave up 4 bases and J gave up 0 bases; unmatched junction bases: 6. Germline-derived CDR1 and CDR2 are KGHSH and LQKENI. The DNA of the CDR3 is TGTGCCAGCTCACGAGAGGACAGGAGCTCCTACAATGAGCAGTTCTTC. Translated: CASSREDRSSYNEQFF.

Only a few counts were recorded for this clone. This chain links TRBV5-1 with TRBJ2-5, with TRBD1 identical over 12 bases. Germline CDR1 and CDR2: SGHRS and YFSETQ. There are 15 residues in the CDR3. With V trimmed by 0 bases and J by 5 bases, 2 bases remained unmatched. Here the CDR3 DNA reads TGCGCCAGCAGCTTGGGGGACAGGGGGCTCGAGACCCAGTACTTC. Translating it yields CASSLGDRGLETQYF.

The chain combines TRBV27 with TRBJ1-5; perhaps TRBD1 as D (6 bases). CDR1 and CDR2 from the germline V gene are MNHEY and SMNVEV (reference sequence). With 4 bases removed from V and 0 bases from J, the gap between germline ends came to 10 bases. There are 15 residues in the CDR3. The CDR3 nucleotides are TGTGCCAGCAGTTACGGGGGGGCTAGCAATCAGCCCCAGCATTTT. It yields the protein CASSYGGASNQPQHF.

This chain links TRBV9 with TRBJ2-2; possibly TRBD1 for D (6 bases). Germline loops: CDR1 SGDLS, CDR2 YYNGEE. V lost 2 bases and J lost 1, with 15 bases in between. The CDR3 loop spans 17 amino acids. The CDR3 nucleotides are TGTGCCAGCAGCGTTGTTTCCGGGACAAAGAACACCGGGGAGCTGTTTTTT. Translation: CASSVVSGTKNTGELFF.

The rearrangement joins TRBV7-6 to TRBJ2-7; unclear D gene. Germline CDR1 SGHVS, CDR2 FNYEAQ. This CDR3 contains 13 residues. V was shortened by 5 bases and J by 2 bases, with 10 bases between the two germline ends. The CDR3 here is CASSPHEAYEQYF. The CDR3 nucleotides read TGTGCCAGCAGCCCACATGAGGCCTACGAGCAGTACTTC.